This TCR beta chain was captured by sequencing in a study of blood T cell repertoires in COVID-19. This table comes from immunoSEQ multiplex PCR, and its TCRdb copy is limited to in-frame clones, with some not included. The top ten hold approximately 1.8% of the sample, which has 400,000 to 500,000 clones, around 89% seen once. The CDR3 loop spans 15 amino acids. Germline lookup yields CDR1 SGHVS and CDR2 FQNEAQ. V was clipped by 3 bases and J by 1 base; unmatched bases: 4. Membership in each cohort depended on participant-reported clinical history. The origin of this receptor is a woman in her thirties or forties who had recovered from COVID-19. The chain has TRBV7-8 and TRBJ1-1, with 8 bases lining up with TRBD1. Sequenced sample: PBMCs or T cells enriched from blood (not recorded which). The CDR3 sequence: CASSFTGGRNTEAFF. DNA of the CDR3: TGTGCCAGCAGCTTTACAGGGGGTAGGAACACTGAAGCTTTCTTT. Drawing the rest from reference TRBV7-8 and TRBJ1-1, the complete variable domain is GAGVSQSPRYKVAKRGQDVALRCDPISGHVSLFWYQQALGQGPEFLTYFQNEAQLDKSGLPSDRFFAERPEGSVSTLKIQRTQQEDSAVYLCASSFTGGRNTEAFFGQGTRLTVV.